These 4 T cell receptor beta chains were all obtained from the same sample, sequenced in a study of identical twins. TCRdb reanalysed the 5' RACE reads using MiXCR and keeps one entry per CDR3 protein. The profile shows some 730,000 distinct CDR3 sequences, around a sixth of them singletons. These data were likewise used in another study, on T cells expressing NK-cell markers.

The sequencing sample was made of PBMCs. These receptors originate from a woman aged 18-29 years in good health.

The rearrangement joins TRBV10-3 to TRBJ2-2; D not resolved. The CDR3 has 15 residues. Between the trimmed V and J ends, which lost 4 bases and 1 base, there was a span of 10 bases. Germline CDR1 reads ENHRY; CDR2 reads SYGVKD. The CDR3 sequence is CAISATALNTGELFF. Here the CDR3 DNA reads TGTGCCATCAGTGCGACTGCTCTGAACACCGGGGAGCTGTTTTTT.

J is TRBJ1-2 and V is TRBV20-1; possibly TRBD1 for D (5 bases). This CDR3 is built from 15 residues. Germline values: CDR1 DFQATT, CDR2 SNEGSKA (reference sequence). Trimming removed 0 bases at V and 2 bases at J, with 13 bases between. CDR3 bases: TGCAGTGCTAGAGATCTTCAGGGTGGGAACTATGGCTACACCTTC. Its protein product is CSARDLQGGNYGYTF.

There are many counts of this clonotype. The rearrangement uses TRBV12-3 or TRBV12-4 and TRBJ2-1; no definite D call. This CDR3 contains 12 residues. V gave up 1 base and J gave up 6 bases, with 4 bases separating them. CDR3 protein: CASSLGSNEQFF. Written as DNA, the CDR3 is TGTGCCAGCAGTTTAGGTAGCAATGAGCAGTTCTTC.

This clonotype was picked up many times. Mismatch with germline at one junction end may stem from a read error. This chain uses TRBV7-2 with TRBJ2-1, with 10 bases identical to TRBD2. Germline values: CDR1 SGHTA, CDR2 FQGNSA. The CDR3 spans 13 residues. As DNA, the CDR3 is TGTGCCAGCAGGTTAGCGGGAGGAGGTGAGCAGTTCTTC. It codes for CASRLAGGGEQFF.